This TCR beta chain emerged from a study of T cell changes during pregnancy in multiple sclerosis. Germline V lookup: CDR1 MNHNS, CDR2 SASEGT. The CDR3 runs to 15 residues. Losses at the gene ends were 4 bases for V and 4 bases for J; bases not matched to a gene: 4. TCRdb's table, derived via immunoSEQ multiplex PCR, lists solely in-frame clones and lacks some. The sample records roughly 80,000 clones, about 93% being singletons. The rearrangement uses TRBV6-1 and TRBJ2-2; TRBD2 matches 9 bases. The origin of this receptor is a female donor in good health, enrolled as a control in a pregnancy study. This specimen was peripheral blood, taken after pregnancy. CDR3 coding DNA: TGTGCCAGCAGTGGTAAACTAGCGGGCACCGGGGAGCTGTTTTTT. It yields the protein CASSGKLAGTGELFF.